The table lists the clone carrying this T cell receptor (beta chain) with a few counts. The antigen is not known. These data are taken from a study of response to subunit inactivated influenza vaccine. General study results and limits: That few new T cells are recruited by each seasonal influenza vaccination was the authors' suggestion.

TCRdb ran MiXCR on the RT-PCR reads and lists one entry per CDR3 protein. The repertoire holds hundreds of thousands of distinct CDR3 sequences, with about 11% as singletons. Sequencing used PBMCs from blood, obtained on the day of vaccination. This receptor was taken from a middle-aged man who received an inactivated influenza vaccine.

The CDR3 DNA follows: TGCGCCAGCCGCACAGGGGGACCCAATCCCTACGAGCAGTACTTC. Protein sequence: CASRTGGPNPYEQYF. The rearrangement links TRBV5-1 to TRBJ2-7; 8 nucleotides agree with TRBD1. V shed 7 bases, J shed 2 bases, and the junction held 11 bases outside the gene matches. Per germline, CDR1 SGHRS and CDR2 YFSETQ. The CDR3 has 15 amino acids.